A single TCR beta chain is shown here with its context. Enrollment of patients from Seattle took place during active infection, with longitudinal follow-up. These data originate in a study of blood T cell repertoires in COVID-19. Study background: Sites in the United States, Italy and Spain provided acute and convalescent COVID-19 samples. The cDNA or gDNA used as material had been derived from T cells, B-cell-depleted T cells, or PBMCs.

The ends lost 4 bases at V and 3 bases at J; junction bases unmatched: 9. Germline V CDR1 and CDR2: KGHDR, SFDVKD. This CDR3 is 18 amino acids long. As originally analysed: The assay estimated nucleated cells by amplifying reference gene primers. Sequencing used immunoSEQ multiplex PCR; TCRdb keeps in-frame clones, though not all of them. The V and J calls and the clone size are those of that table, but D and trimming were determined from the DNA. The sample shows about 58,000 clones, roughly four fifths of them seen only once. The specimen was peripheral blood. The rearrangement links TRBV24-1 to TRBJ2-1; 12 nucleotides agree with TRBD2. The TCR was taken from a man aged 50 to 59 with COVID-19, enrolled during active disease. The CDR3 DNA is TGTGCCACCAGTGACCCCGCGACTAGCGGGAGTCACTACAATGAGCAGTTCTTC. Translation gives CATSDPATSGSHYNEQFF.